This record looks at one T cell receptor beta chain sequence and its context. No antigen is known for it. Total RNA was isolated from each sample in quantities of at least 5.5 micrograms. Germline V gives CDR1 SQVTM, CDR2 ANQGSEA. The CDR3 length is 11 residues. V lost 7 bases and J lost 10, with 11 bases in between. This specimen comes from a study of blood T cells in healthy people across ages. As for the study in general: Template switching retrieved approximately one barcoded beta molecule for each two T cells.

A second PCR, run for about 7 to 11 cycles, used a sample-barcoded 5' primer plus a J-beta primer mix. With 12 random nucleotides, a template-switch adaptor tagged each individual cDNA molecule. TCRdb re-called the 5' RACE reads with MiXCR, one entry per CDR3 protein. The sample has about 770,000 distinct CDR3 sequences; about 42% are singletons. General study results and limits: Diversity estimates from one million T cells were considered underestimates.

The genes are TRBV29-1 and TRBJ1-6; a possible D gene is TRBD1 (5 bases). The specimen sequenced was blood. The TCR was taken from a man between 60 and 70 years old in good health. The CDR3 spells CSAGRGSPLHF. CDR3 DNA sequence: TGCAGCGCCGGACGGGGGTCACCCCTCCACTTT.